This T cell receptor (beta chain) was identified during a study of blood T cell repertoires in COVID-19. About the study: Acute and convalescent COVID-19 samples came from the United States, Italy and Spain. T cells, B-cell-depleted T cells, or PBMCs provided the cDNA or gDNA that served as material.

The CDR3 has 13 amino acids. Trimming removed 6 bases at V and 2 bases at J, with 11 bases between. Under the authors' procedure: Estimates of nucleated cell counts were drawn from the amplification of reference gene primers. TCRdb keeps only in-frame clones here, not all; method: immunoSEQ multiplex PCR. Clonal size and the V and J genes are those of that table, whereas D and trimming came from the DNA. The sample consists of roughly 120,000 clones, around four fifths of them appearing once. Sequences were obtained from peripheral blood. This chain links TRBV12-3 or TRBV12-4 with TRBJ2-7, with D perhaps TRBD1 (5 bases). This receptor was obtained from a young man with acute or convalescent COVID-19. The CDR3 is CASSSAGPYEQYF. CDR3 in DNA: TGTGCCAGCAGCTCGGCAGGGCCCTACGAGCAGTACTTC.